These T cell receptor beta chains were read from a single sample in a study of blood T cell repertoires in COVID-19. Generated by immunoSEQ multiplex PCR, the TCRdb table keeps only in-frame clones and is missing some. The sample includes around 200,000 clones, around nine tenths of them seen just once. Sequencing used peripheral blood. The source is a woman under 30 who had recovered from COVID-19. The CDR3 runs from the conserved cysteine through the conserved F or W. The D gene is left open where the match is weak. Only part of the rows carry a size: once, few, many, or a class if the clone is expanded.

clone_size	j_call	d_call	v_call	cdr3_aa	cdr3_nt
.	TRBJ1-1	.	TRBV29-1	CSVRQVLNTEAFF	TGCAGCGTCAGACAGGTTCTGAACACTGAAGCTTTCTTT
.	TRBJ1-3	TRBD1	TRBV7-8	CASSPRTGPSGNTIYF	TGTGCCAGCAGCCCCCGGACAGGCCCCTCTGGAAACACCATATATTTT
.	TRBJ2-1	TRBD2	TRBV7-3	CASSLLAGGYNEQFF	TGTGCCAGCAGCTTATTAGCGGGGGGGTACAATGAGCAGTTCTTC
.	TRBJ2-6	.	TRBV7-9	CASRPGIGANVLTF	TGTGCCAGCAGGCCAGGGATTGGGGCCAACGTCCTGACTTTC
.	TRBJ2-3	.	TRBV11-1	CASSFPGGPDTQYF	TGTGCCAGCAGTTTCCCCGGGGGACCAGATACGCAGTATTTT
.	TRBJ2-1	TRBD1	TRBV27	CASRRTGDNEQFF	TGTGCCAGCAGGAGGACAGGAGACAATGAGCAGTTCTTC
.	TRBJ2-2	.	TRBV11-3	CASSSGASTGELFF	TGTGCCAGCAGCTCTGGGGCGTCCACCGGGGAGCTGTTTTTT
.	TRBJ2-2	.	TRBV5-4	CASSLAPMNTGELFF	TGTGCCAGCAGCTTGGCCCCTATGAACACCGGGGAGCTGTTTTTT
.	TRBJ2-3	TRBD2	TRBV30	CAWSVRGLAGTQYF	TGTGCCTGGAGTGTAAGAGGACTAGCCGGTACGCAGTATTTT
.	TRBJ2-3	.	TRBV7-3	CASSLFWTQYSDTQYF	TGTGCCAGCAGCTTATTTTGGACACAATATTCAGATACGCAGTATTTT
few	TRBJ2-1	.	TRBV5-1	CASSLADRSSYNEQFF	TGCGCCAGCAGCTTGGCCGACAGGAGCTCCTACAATGAGCAGTTCTTC
.	TRBJ2-1	TRBD1	TRBV7-2	CASSLQTGGLDEQFF	TGTGCCAGCAGCTTACAGACAGGGGGCTTGGATGAGCAGTTCTTC
.	TRBJ2-3	TRBD2	TRBV7-6	CASSLSGSRSDTQYF	TGTGCCAGCAGCTTAAGCGGGAGTCGCTCAGATACGCAGTATTTT
.	TRBJ2-2	.	TRBV15	CATSRDLPRANTGELFF	TGTGCCACCAGCAGAGACTTGCCCCGCGCGAACACCGGGGAGCTGTTTTTT
.	TRBJ1-2	TRBD1	TRBV3-1/TRBV3-2	CASSHLNRPTGNGYTF	TGTGCCAGCAGCCATCTAAACAGACCGACAGGGAATGGCTACACCTTC
.	TRBJ2-3	TRBD2	TRBV4-1	CASSLPGLETWSTDTQYF	TGCGCCAGCAGCCTTCCGGGACTAGAAACTTGGAGCACAGATACGCAGTATTTT
.	TRBJ1-5	.	TRBV7-9	CASSLAGRNQPQHF	TGTGCCAGCAGCTTAGCGGGGCGCAATCAGCCCCAGCATTTT
.	TRBJ1-3	TRBD1	TRBV18	CASSSQGAQGNTIYF	TGTGCCAGCTCATCCCAGGGGGCGCAGGGAAACACCATATATTTT
.	TRBJ2-1	.	TRBV15	CATSRDLTALSYNEQFF	TGTGCCACCAGCAGAGATTTGACAGCACTCTCCTACAATGAGCAGTTCTTC
.	TRBJ1-4	TRBD1	TRBV7-9	CASNPGQEGEKLFF	TGTGCCAGCAACCCGGGACAGGAAGGTGAAAAACTGTTTTTT
.	TRBJ2-2	.	TRBV5-1	CASSATVNTGELFF	TGCGCCAGCAGCGCGACAGTTAACACCGGGGAGCTGTTTTTT
.	TRBJ2-3	TRBD2	TRBV11-2	CASSLFAGGIDTQYF	TGTGCCAGCAGCTTATTTGCGGGGGGTATAGATACGCAGTATTTT
.	TRBJ2-3	TRBD2	TRBV4-1	CASSRGLATDTQYF	TGCGCCAGCAGCCGAGGACTAGCCACAGATACGCAGTATTTT
.	TRBJ2-7	.	TRBV2	CASSEQTGAYEQYF	TGTGCCAGCAGCGAACAGACAGGAGCCTACGAGCAGTACTTC
.	TRBJ2-6	.	TRBV6-4	CASKGQGTGANVLTF	TGTGCCAGCAAGGGGCAGGGGACTGGGGCCAACGTCCTGACTTTC
.	TRBJ1-6	.	TRBV2	CASNRVPSPLHF	TGTGCCAGCAACAGGGTACCATCACCCCTCCACTTT
.	TRBJ2-6	TRBD2	TRBV30	CAWRGGLAGGASGANVLTF	TGTGCCTGGAGGGGGGGACTAGCGGGAGGGGCTTCTGGGGCCAACGTCCTGACTTTC
.	TRBJ1-2	TRBD1	TRBV3-1/TRBV3-2	CASRPNTQGARTF	TGTGCCAGCAGACCCAATACACAGGGGGCGCGAACCTTC
.	TRBJ1-1	.	TRBV5-6	CASSLLRRSGGAFF	TGTGCCAGCAGCTTGTTGCGAAGGTCCGGCGGAGCTTTCTTT
.	TRBJ1-5	.	TRBV18	CASSPPGQGSNQPQHF	TGTGCCAGCTCACCACCCGGGCAGGGTAGCAATCAGCCCCAGCATTTT
.	TRBJ2-3	TRBD2	TRBV9	CASSATAGGPTDTQYF	TGTGCCAGCAGCGCCACAGCGGGAGGGCCGACAGATACGCAGTATTTT
.	TRBJ2-1	TRBD2	TRBV19	CASSRTSGSRSYNEQFF	TGTGCCAGTAGTCGCACTAGCGGGTCTCGCTCCTACAATGAGCAGTTCTTC
.	TRBJ2-2	.	TRBV7-9	CASSPQVANTGELFF	TGTGCCAGCAGCCCCCAGGTGGCGAACACCGGGGAGCTGTTTTTT
.	TRBJ2-1	.	TRBV7-2	CASNIASTRYNEQFF	TGTGCCAGCAATATCGCATCGACTAGGTACAATGAGCAGTTCTTC
.	TRBJ1-3	.	TRBV7-2	CASSLVPALRSGNTIYF	TGTGCCAGCAGCTTAGTACCCGCCCTACGCTCTGGAAACACCATATATTTT